Listed here is a single TCR beta chain. Its antigen is not identified. Researchers ran the PCR with 60 Vbeta and 13 Jbeta primers. The data were produced by immunoSEQ multiplex PCR, yet TCRdb's version contains in-frame clones alone and is incomplete. The table shows more than 100,000 clones, with approximately 66% occurring only once. The record originates from a study of cytomegalovirus exposure and HLA in healthy donors. From germline, CDR1 is MNHEY and CDR2 SMNVEV (reference sequence). The length of the CDR3 is 14 residues. With 6 bases clipped from V and 5 bases from J, the junction kept 6 bases outside the gene matches. Overall study results and limits: According to reports, the classifier identified cytomegalovirus status with high specificity and sensitivity. Other equally common chains were less clonally expanded than HLA-associated TCR beta chains, a later analysis showed. Further analysis was carried out later, and it showed several of the most significant clusters appearing linked to common viral pathogens.

Source material: PBMCs. The chain combines TRBV27 with TRBJ2-7; 11 bases fit TRBD1. The TCR comes from a woman aged 40 to 49 in good health and CMV-seropositive. CDR3 residues: CASRLRGQGDEQYF. In nucleotides, the CDR3 is TGTGCCAGCAGACTCCGGGGACAGGGGGACGAGCAGTACTTC.